This passage covers 26 T cell receptor beta chains from one sample sequenced in a study of technical replicates of blood from a handful of donors. Method: immunoSEQ multiplex PCR; TCRdb's copy keeps in-frame clones and lacks some. The sample carries some 87,000 clones, 85% to 95% recorded once. The material sequenced was T cells isolated from PBMCs. All receptors derive from a human donor in good health.

This sequence joins TRBV28 and TRBJ1-1; D unclear. V was clipped by 3 bases and J by 11 bases, with 10 bases between them. Germline CDR1 and CDR2: MDHEN and SYDVKM. CDR3 length: 11 residues. The CDR3 protein is CASSFSSQAFF. In nucleotides, the CDR3 is TGTGCCAGCAGTTTTAGCTCGCAGGCTTTCTTT.

V usage is TRBV5-1 and J usage is TRBJ2-2; 9 bases agree with TRBD2. The V and J ends lost 7 bases and 5 bases, in that order; junction bases with no gene match: 12. Germline lookup yields CDR1 SGHRS and CDR2 YFSETQ. This CDR3 spans 16 amino acids. The CDR3 coding sequence is TGCGCCAGCCGTCGAGCGGGAGGAGGCGGTACCGGGGAGCTGTTTTTT. Its protein is CASRRAGGGGTGELFF.

The CDR3 loop is CASRWDRDTEAFF. The CDR3 coding sequence is TGTGCCAGCAGATGGGACAGGGACACTGAAGCTTTCTTT. The chain carries TRBV5-4 and TRBJ1-1, with TRBD1 matching 9 bases. Germline lookup yields CDR1 SGHNT and CDR2 YYREEE (reference sequence). Trimming took 5 bases from V and 3 from J; bases not matched to a gene: 2. The CDR3 spans 13 residues. The whole variable domain, filled in from reference TRBV5-4 and TRBJ1-1, reads ETGVTQSPTHLIKTRGQQVTLRCSSQSGHNTVSWYQQALGQGPQFIFQYYREEENGRGNFPPRFSGLQFPNYSSELNVNALELDDSALYLCASRWDRDTEAFFGQGTRLTVV.

The V gene is TRBV6-1, the J gene TRBJ2-1; 9 bases align to TRBD2. CDR1 is MNHNS and CDR2 is SASEGT in the germline V gene. The CDR3 is 13 amino acids. J gave up 15 bases and V 9 bases, and 15 bases lay outside the gene matches. For the CDR3, the DNA is TGTGCCAGTATAAAGAGCGGGAGGCCGGAAGTGTTCTTC. Its translation is CASIKSGRPEVFF.

The chain recombines TRBV7-3 with TRBJ2-1, with a possible D match to TRBD1 (6 bases). CDR3 length: 16 residues. V was cut by 5 bases and J by 0 bases, with 14 bases left in between. Germline lookup yields CDR1 SGHTA and CDR2 FQGTGA. CDR3 sequence (DNA): TGTGCCAGCAGCGGAAGACAGGTACACTCCTACAATGAGCAGTTCTTC. This gives the protein CASSGRQVHSYNEQFF.

The chain uses TRBV5-4 and TRBJ1-3, with a weak D call TRBD1 (5 bases). The germline V and J ends were trimmed by 3 bases and 6 bases, with 16 bases remaining between them. There are 15 residues in the CDR3. Germline CDR1 reads SGHNT; CDR2 reads YYREEE (reference sequence). The CDR3 DNA sequence: TGTGCCAGCAGCTCCTTCAGGACAACAACAAACACCATATATTTT. This codes for CASSSFRTTTNTIYF.

This chain connects TRBV30 to TRBJ1-2; D is unresolved. Germline V CDR1 and CDR2: GTSNPN, SVGIG (reference sequence). The germline V and J ends were trimmed by 0 bases and 8 bases, with 16 bases remaining between them. CDR3 length: 14 residues. The CDR3 loop is CAWSVNEGYMGYTF. The CDR3 nucleotides read TGTGCCTGGAGTGTTAACGAGGGTTATATGGGCTACACCTTC.

The V gene is TRBV5-1, the J gene TRBJ1-3; TRBD1 matches 7 bases. The germline CDR1 and CDR2 sequences are SGHRS and YFSETQ. V lost 4 bases, J lost 2 bases, and 3 bases stayed unmatched. The CDR3 loop spans 14 amino acids. CDR3 loop: CASSRGLPGNTIYF. The CDR3 DNA reads TGCGCCAGCAGCAGGGGGCTGCCTGGAAACACCATATATTTT. The whole variable domain, filled in from reference TRBV5-1 and TRBJ1-3, reads KAGVTQTPRYLIKTRGQQVTLSCSPISGHRSVSWYQQTPGQGLQFLFEYFSETQRNKGNFPGRFSGRQFSNSRSEMNVSTLELGDSALYLCASSRGLPGNTIYFGEGSWLTVV.

The rearrangement uses TRBV11-2 and TRBJ2-6, with D unresolved. This CDR3 has 14 amino acids. Trimming removed 2 bases at V and 9 bases at J, with 11 bases between. Germline CDR1 is SGHAT and CDR2 is FQNNGV. CDR3 protein: CASSLRNSGNVLTF. In DNA form, the CDR3 reads TGTGCCAGCAGCTTACGGAACTCGGGCAACGTCCTGACTTTC.

CDR3 region: CASTFLPGGSQWVSYEQYF. DNA of the CDR3: TGTGCCAGCACCTTCCTCCCAGGGGGATCACAATGGGTCTCCTACGAGCAGTACTTC. The V gene is TRBV7-9, the J gene TRBJ2-7, with TRBD1 matching 7 bases. There are 19 residues in the CDR3. The junction had 21 bases not matched to a gene; V was cut back by 7 bases and J by 0 bases. Germline CDR1 is SEHNR and CDR2 is FQNEAQ (reference sequence).

This clone is a singleton in its sample. This chain uses TRBV25-1 with TRBJ1-5; no firm D call. The CDR3 sequence is 16 residues long. V gave up 5 bases and J gave up 0 bases, with 14 bases separating them. Per germline, CDR1 MGHDK and CDR2 SYGVNS. CDR3 amino acids: CASSPRSEYSNQPQHF. In DNA form, the CDR3 reads TGTGCCAGCAGTCCCAGGTCGGAATATAGCAATCAGCCCCAGCATTTT.

V and J are TRBV6-5 and TRBJ1-2; D remains ambiguous. This CDR3 is 12 amino acids long. Between the trimmed V and J ends, which lost 7 bases and 2 bases, there was a span of 8 bases. Germline lookup yields CDR1 MNHEY and CDR2 SVGAGI. CDR3 DNA sequence: TGTGCCAGCACCAACAGCAACTATGGCTACACCTTC. Protein: CASTNSNYGYTF.

The chain links TRBV6-4 to TRBJ2-7, with 8 nucleotides matching TRBD2. The CDR3 length is 15 residues. The V segment lost 4 bases and the J segment 0 bases; nucleotides outside the gene matches: 5. Germline V CDR1 and CDR2: MRHNA, SNTAGT. CDR3 nucleotide sequence: TGTGCCAGCAGTGCGTATAGCGGGACCTCCTACGAGCAGTACTTC. Protein: CASSAYSGTSYEQYF.

The rearrangement links TRBV5-1 to TRBJ1-3; D ambiguous. This CDR3 contains 17 residues. Per germline, CDR1 SGHRS and CDR2 YFSETQ. Trimming removed 4 bases from V and 0 bases from J, with 17 bases in between. The CDR3 DNA is TGCGCCAGCAGCCCCGATAAAAAACAGCTCTCTGGAAACACCATATATTTT. Its protein product is CASSPDKKQLSGNTIYF.

The CDR3 reads CSVKGAGGGEQFF. CDR3 nucleotide sequence: TGCAGCGTCAAGGGAGCAGGGGGCGGTGAGCAGTTCTTC. The V call is TRBV29-1, the J call TRBJ2-1; 8 bases match TRBD1. CDR3 length: 13 amino acids. Germline CDR1 reads SQVTM; CDR2 reads ANQGSEA. J lost 9 bases, V lost 6 bases, and 10 bases had no gene match.

In this sample, this clone turned up once. This chain uses TRBV7-2 with TRBJ1-5; unclear D gene. The CDR3 runs 16 residues. In germline, CDR1 is SGHTA, CDR2 FQGNSA. Trimming pared 0 bases from V and 9 bases from J, leaving 18 bases between. Written as DNA, the CDR3 is TGTGCCAGCAGCTTAGCGGGCGGGTCAGTTCCCGGGCCCCAGCATTTT. It encodes CASSLAGGSVPGPQHF. The variable domain in full, completed from reference TRBV7-2 and TRBJ1-5, reads GAGVSQSPSNKVTEKGKDVELRCDPISGHTALYWYRQSLGQGLEFLIYFQGNSAPDKSGLPSDRFSAERTGGSVSTLTIQRTQQEDSAVYLCASSLAGGSVPGPQHFGDGTRLSIL.

This clone was picked up one time. The chain carries TRBV6-6 and TRBJ1-4; TRBD1 might be the D (5 bases). The germline gives CDR1 MNHNY, CDR2 SVGAGI (reference sequence). The CDR3 contains 13 residues. V was trimmed by 6 bases and J by 5 bases, leaving 10 bases between them. The CDR3 DNA follows: TGTGCCAGCAGCCTAGGACAAAATGAAAAACTGTTTTTT. It translates to CASSLGQNEKLFF.

The gene calls are TRBV29-1 and TRBJ2-7, with a possible D match to TRBD1 (5 bases). V was shortened by 7 bases and J by 4 bases, with 11 bases between the two germline ends. The CDR3 length is 11 residues. Germline CDR1 and CDR2: SQVTM and ANQGSEA. CDR3 region: CSALDTYEQYF. The CDR3 DNA follows: TGCAGCGCCTTGGACACTTACGAGCAGTACTTC.

V is TRBV29-1 and J is TRBJ2-3; D unclear. Per germline, CDR1 SQVTM and CDR2 ANQGSEA. The CDR3 has 14 residues. V lost 6 bases and J 2 bases, leaving 15 bases between the germline ends. This CDR3 is CSVMKQILTDTQYF. Written as DNA, the CDR3 is TGCAGCGTAATGAAACAGATCCTCACAGATACGCAGTATTTT.

The chain couples TRBV6-6 to TRBJ2-2; 11 nucleotides line up with TRBD1. The germline CDR1 and CDR2 sequences are MNHNY and SVGAGI (reference sequence). The CDR3 runs to 14 residues. After removal of 5 bases from V and 6 bases from J, the junction contained 2 bases not matched to a gene. In DNA form, the CDR3 reads TGTGCCAGCAGTCGGGACAGGGGGGCCGGGGAGCTGTTTTTT. Its translation: CASSRDRGAGELFF.

The chain couples TRBV18 to TRBJ1-4; D not certain. Trimming took off 3 bases at V and 5 bases at J, with 7 bases between the two ends. The CDR3 sequence is 13 residues long. CDR1 and CDR2 (germline): KGHSH, LQKENI. CDR3 sequence (DNA): TGTGCCAGCTCACCCGAGAGGAATGAAAAACTGTTTTTT. Residues: CASSPERNEKLFF. Based on the CDR3 plus reference TRBV18 and TRBJ1-4, the full variable domain is NAGVMQNPRHLVRRRGQEARLRCSPMKGHSHVYWYRQLPEEGLKFMVYLQKENIIDESGMPKERFSAEFPKEGPSILRIQQVVRGDSAAYFCASSPERNEKLFFGSGTQLSVL.

This chain connects TRBV13 to TRBJ2-5; D might be TRBD1 (6 bases). The germline gives CDR1 PRHDT, CDR2 FYEKMQ (reference sequence). The CDR3 runs to 15 residues. V shed 2 bases and J shed 4 bases, with 14 bases lying between them. DNA for the CDR3: TGTGCCAGCAGCTTATCACAGGGTGCTAGAGAGACCCAGTACTTC. Protein sequence: CASSLSQGARETQYF. The full variable domain, its missing parts supplied by reference TRBV13 and TRBJ2-5, is AAGVIQSPRHLIKEKRETATLKCYPIPRHDTVYWYQQGPGQDPQFLISFYEKMQSDKGSIPDRFSAQQFSDYHSELNMSSLELGDSALYFCASSLSQGARETQYFGPGTRLLVL.

This clone was seen just once. The chain combines TRBV6-5 with TRBJ1-1; D uncertain. The length of the CDR3 is 13 residues. The V end lost 1 base, the J end lost 8 bases, and 11 bases lay between the germline ends. Germline loops: CDR1 MNHEY, CDR2 SVGAGI. Written as DNA, the CDR3 is TGTGCCAGCAGTTACTTTGACGGGAAAGAAGCTTTCTTT. Translating gives CASSYFDGKEAFF.

The CDR3 region is CASSLEASGETQYF. The DNA for the CDR3 is TGCGCCAGCAGCTTGGAGGCTAGCGGAGAGACCCAGTACTTC. V is TRBV5-1 and J is TRBJ2-5, with TRBD2 matching 7 bases. The CDR3 runs 14 residues. Germline V gene lookup returns CDR1 SGHRS and CDR2 YFSETQ. Trimming took 0 bases from V and 4 from J; bases not matched to a gene: 3.

This clone was seen just once. The chain uses TRBV7-9 and TRBJ2-2; D unclear. Germline lookup yields CDR1 SEHNR and CDR2 FQNEAQ (reference sequence). The CDR3 is made up of 12 amino acids. V shed 6 bases and J shed 6 bases, with 8 bases lying between them. CDR3 loop: CASSPVAGELFF. As DNA, the CDR3 is TGTGCCAGCAGTCCCGTTGCCGGGGAGCTGTTTTTT.

The chain is built from TRBV9 and TRBJ2-1; 8 positions match TRBD2. The germline V gene encodes CDR1 SGDLS and CDR2 YYNGEE. The CDR3 is 15 residues long. With V trimmed by 0 bases and J by 2 bases, 1 base remained unmatched. CDR3 protein: CASSVAGGPYNEQFF. CDR3 in DNA: TGTGCCAGCAGCGTAGCGGGAGGGCCCTACAATGAGCAGTTCTTC.